This entry describes one TCR beta chain. The data are from a study of T cell responses to AZD1222 COVID-19 vaccine. Trimming took off 3 bases at V and 0 bases at J, with 11 bases between the two ends. This CDR3 is 15 amino acids long. CDR1 is SEHNR, CDR2 FQNEAQ, per germline (reference sequence). Profiled with immunoSEQ multiplex PCR; TCRdb holds only in-frame clones, not every one. In the table there are approximately 150,000 clones, nearly 95% of which are singletons. This sample comprised peripheral blood, obtained on day 0 of AZD1222 vaccination. The receptor was derived from an adult in good health. The V gene is TRBV7-9, the J gene TRBJ2-5; no definite D call. The CDR3: CASSLDRLYQETQYF. Here the CDR3 DNA reads TGTGCCAGCAGCTTGGACCGGCTGTACCAAGAGACCCAGTACTTC.